This T cell receptor (beta chain) stems from a study of shared clonotypes between healthy human individuals. Genomic DNA of each subset was evenly split across several immunoSEQ plates. Original data processing: For the immunoSEQ data, sequences were junction-only without quality scores, so filtering differed. TCRdb keeps only in-frame clones here, not all; method: immunoSEQ multiplex PCR. V, J and clone size derive from that table, while D and trimming were established from the DNA sequence. The data hold roughly 2 million clones, with 95% observed a single time. V was trimmed by 1 base and J by 7 bases, leaving 20 bases between them. The CDR3 covers 18 residues. Germline V gene data show CDR1 as SGHTA and CDR2 as FQGNSA.

The source of this sequence is a man younger than 35 in good health. Sequencing was carried out using naive CD4+ T cells sorted from blood. The subset here: CD45RA+ positively selected. The V and J genes are TRBV7-2 and TRBJ1-6; D not certain. CDR3 loop: CASSLESYRGLGNSPLHF. The CDR3 DNA reads TGTGCCAGCAGCTTAGAATCTTACCGAGGCCTAGGAAATTCACCCCTCCACTTT.